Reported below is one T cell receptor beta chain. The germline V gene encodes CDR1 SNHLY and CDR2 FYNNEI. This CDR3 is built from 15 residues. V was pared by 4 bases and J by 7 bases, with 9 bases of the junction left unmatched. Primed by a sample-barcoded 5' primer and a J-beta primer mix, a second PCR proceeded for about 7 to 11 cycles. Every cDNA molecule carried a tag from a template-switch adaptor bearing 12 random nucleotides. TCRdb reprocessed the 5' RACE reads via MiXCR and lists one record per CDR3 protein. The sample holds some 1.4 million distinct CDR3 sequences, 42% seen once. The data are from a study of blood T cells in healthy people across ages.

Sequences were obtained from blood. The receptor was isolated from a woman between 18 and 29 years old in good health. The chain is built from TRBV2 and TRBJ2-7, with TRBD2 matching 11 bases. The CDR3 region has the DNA TGTGCCAGCAGTGTACTAGCGGGAGTTTCCAATGAGCAGTACTTC. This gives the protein CASSVLAGVSNEQYF.